This T cell receptor (beta chain) was recovered during a study of T cells in Graves' hyperthyroidism and ophthalmopathy. The TCR beta CDR3 regions underwent amplification using RNA transcripts as the source. TCR CDR3 regions were first amplified by RT-PCR with HTBI primers. MiXCR, run by TCRdb on the multiplex PCR reads, gives a single entry per CDR3 protein. The table lists 96,000 or so distinct CDR3 sequences, over 50% of them singletons, with roughly 26% in the top ten. About this clonotype: Its antigen is unidentified.

Trimming stripped 8 bases from V and 4 bases from J, with 12 bases between. The CDR3 loop spans 14 amino acids. Looked up from germline, CDR1 is ENHRY and CDR2 is SYGVKD. Study results and caveats: Clonotypes that were expanded in thyroid above 0.001 mostly appeared in blood too.

Specimen: blood. This TCR was sampled from a woman in her forties with Graves' hyperthyroidism. The J gene is TRBJ2-6, the V gene TRBV10-3; D might be TRBD2 (8 bases). CDR3 region: CAIRGGQGANVLTF. The CDR3 DNA is TGTGCCATCCGGGGGGGACAGGGGGCCAACGTCCTGACTTTC.